This note documents a single T cell receptor (beta chain) sequence. The sample comes from a study of control samples from healthy donors and cancer patients. The germline CDR1 and CDR2 sequences are SGHRS and YFSETQ. Trimming cost V 0 bases and J 3 bases, with 13 bases left between them. The CDR3 loop spans 15 amino acids. Sequenced by immunoSEQ multiplex PCR; TCRdb stores in-frame clones only, minus some. The sample has about 140,000 clones, approximately 94% seen once. This TCR was recovered from a man in his forties in good health. The chain employs TRBV5-1 and TRBJ2-7; possible D gene TRBD1, 6 bases. The sample comprised blood. Here the CDR3 reads CASSLDWGQNYEQYF. The CDR3 DNA sequence: TGCGCCAGCAGCTTGGATTGGGGACAAAACTACGAGCAGTACTTC.